These T cell receptor beta chains were read from a single sample in a study of cytomegalovirus exposure and HLA in healthy donors. Sequencing was performed with immunoSEQ multiplex PCR; in TCRdb, only in-frame clones are kept and a portion is missing. The sample lists about 110,000 clones, more than 65% occurring once. The sample consisted of PBMCs. These receptors all come from a man younger than 40 in good health and CMV-seropositive. Both conserved end residues are part of each CDR3. A D gene is named only where the DNA matches it firmly. A row's size may be missing; if present it is once, few, many or a size class.

V gene,D gene,clone size,J gene,CDR3 DNA,CDR3 protein
TRBV19,NA,NA,TRBJ2-7,TGTGCCAGTACCCCGGGACACGCTTCCTACGAGCAGTACTTC,CASTPGHASYEQYF
TRBV28,TRBD1,once,TRBJ2-1,TGTGCCAGCAGTGCCGGGACAGTCGTCTACAATGAGCAGTTCTTC,CASSAGTVVYNEQFF
TRBV19,TRBD2,NA,TRBJ2-1,TGTGCCAGTAGTATTATTAGCGGGGGACCTTACAATGAGCAGTTCTTC,CASSIISGGPYNEQFF
TRBV11-2,NA,once,TRBJ1-2,TGTGCCAGCAGCTTAGATCGTCAGGGCTATGGCTACACCTTC,CASSLDRQGYGYTF
TRBV4-1,TRBD2,NA,TRBJ2-5,TGCGCCAGCAGCCAAGAAACTAGCGGGGGAAAAGAGACCCAGTACTTC,CASSQETSGGKETQYF
TRBV5-1,TRBD1,NA,TRBJ2-1,TGCGCCAGCAGCTCCATGGACAGGGGAGATAATGAGCAGTTCTTC,CASSSMDRGDNEQFF
TRBV5-1,NA,NA,TRBJ2-3,TGCGCCAGCAGCTCCCCAGGGACAGATACGCAGTATTTT,CASSSPGTDTQYF
TRBV7-6,TRBD1,NA,TRBJ2-7,TGTGCCAGCAGCCCCAGGGGGTACGAGCAGTACTTC,CASSPRGYEQYF
TRBV10-3,TRBD1,NA,TRBJ2-1,TGTGCCATCAGTTCCGGGACAGGGGGGAACAATGAGCAGTTCTTC,CAISSGTGGNNEQFF
TRBV30,TRBD1,NA,TRBJ1-2,TGTGCCTGGAGTGGGACCGGGACAGGGCGAGGCTACACCTTC,CAWSGTGTGRGYTF
TRBV6-5,NA,once,TRBJ1-2,TGTGCCAGCAGTTACTCGGCCGGAGCTAACTATGGCTACACCTTC,CASSYSAGANYGYTF
TRBV9,NA,NA,TRBJ2-1,TGTGCCAGCAGCGGTCCTTACAATGAGCAGTTCTTC,CASSGPYNEQFF
TRBV7-9,TRBD1,NA,TRBJ2-3,TGTGCCAGCACCTCCGGGACAGGGTGGTTAGATACGCAGTATTTT,CASTSGTGWLDTQYF
TRBV19,NA,NA,TRBJ1-2,TGTGCCAGTATGGTAGGACTGTATGGCTACACCTTC,CASMVGLYGYTF
TRBV18,NA,NA,TRBJ1-1,TGTGCCAGCTCACCAAGGGAGTTGGACACTGAAGCTTTCTTT,CASSPRELDTEAFF
TRBV4-3,NA,NA,TRBJ1-6,TGCGCCAGCAGCCAAGATGCGAATTCACCCCTCCACTTT,CASSQDANSPLHF
TRBV27,NA,few,TRBJ2-3,TGTGCCAGCAGTTGGCAGCGGGCAACAGATACGCAGTATTTT,CASSWQRATDTQYF
TRBV19,NA,few,TRBJ1-5,TGTGCCAGTACGTACACCTTGCGAGGGTTACAGCCCCAGCATTTT,CASTYTLRGLQPQHF
TRBV7-9,TRBD1,NA,TRBJ2-2,TGTGCCAGCAGCTTGGGCAGGGGGACCGGGGAGCTGTTTTTT,CASSLGRGTGELFF
TRBV19,NA,NA,TRBJ2-2,TGTGCCAGTAGTTCCCTGAACACCGGGGAGCTGTTTTTT,CASSSLNTGELFF
TRBV10-1,TRBD1,NA,TRBJ1-3,TGCGCCAGCAGCCCGGGACAGACCTCTGGAAACACCATATATTTT,CASSPGQTSGNTIYF
TRBV7-2,TRBD2,NA,TRBJ2-7,TGTGCCAGCAGCTTTAGCGGGGGGACCTACGAGCAGTACTTC,CASSFSGGTYEQYF
TRBV7-2,TRBD2,few,TRBJ2-5,TGTGCCAGCAGTCGTACTAGCGGGGGGGCAGGCGAGACCCAGTACTTC,CASSRTSGGAGETQYF
TRBV27,NA,NA,TRBJ1-6,TGTGCCAGCAGCAACCAAGGGGTTGGCTCACCCCTCCACTTT,CASSNQGVGSPLHF
TRBV2,TRBD1,NA,TRBJ2-7,TGTGCCAGCAGTGAGAGGGACAGGGGGAGATTC,CASSERDRGRF
TRBV19,NA,NA,TRBJ1-3,TGTGCCAGTACCCTCCGGGCGGGGGATGGAAACACCATATATTTT,CASTLRAGDGNTIYF
TRBV5-1,TRBD1,few,TRBJ1-3,TGCGCCAGCAGCCAGGGACAGGCTGACTCTGGAAACACCATATATTTT,CASSQGQADSGNTIYF
TRBV18,NA,NA,TRBJ1-5,TGTGCCAGCTCACCAGGGAGGGACCAGCCCCAGCATTTT,CASSPGRDQPQHF
TRBV28,NA,once,TRBJ2-2,TGTGCCAGCAGTTTATGGGCTCGGGAGCTGTTTTTT,CASSLWARELFF
TRBV5-1,NA,once,TRBJ2-2,TGCGCCAGCAGCCAGCAGGGCACCGGGGAGCTGTTTTTT,CASSQQGTGELFF
TRBV6-6,NA,NA,TRBJ1-5,TGTGCCAGCCGCAATGGGGGGATCAATCAGCCCCAGCATTTT,CASRNGGINQPQHF
TRBV4-1,NA,NA,TRBJ1-4,TGCGCCAGCAGCCAACCGGAGACTAATGAAAAACTGTTTTTT,CASSQPETNEKLFF
TRBV4-1,TRBD2,NA,TRBJ2-1,TGCGCCAGCAGCCCGCGGGGGGGGACTAACAATGAGCAGTTCTTC,CASSPRGGTNNEQFF
TRBV6-5,NA,NA,TRBJ2-7,TGTGCCAGCAGTTACTCGACCAGGGGCGAGCAGTACTTC,CASSYSTRGEQYF
TRBV4-2,TRBD2,few,TRBJ2-1,TGTGCCAGCAGCCAAGATGCGGGGGGGCCCAATGAGCAGTTCTTC,CASSQDAGGPNEQFF
TRBV5-1,NA,NA,TRBJ2-7,TGCGCCAGCAGGGAGGACGGACCCTACGAGCAGTACTTC,CASREDGPYEQYF
TRBV11-2,TRBD2,once,TRBJ2-3,TGTGCCAGCAGCCCTCCTGCAGCGGGGGGGGATACGCAGTATTTT,CASSPPAAGGDTQYF
TRBV6-5,TRBD1,NA,TRBJ2-7,TGTGCCAGCAGTAGGGACAGGGAAAGCCACGAGCAGTACTTC,CASSRDRESHEQYF
TRBV30,NA,NA,TRBJ2-7,TGTGCCTGGAGCGAGGTGGGCTACGAGCAGTACTTC,CAWSEVGYEQYF
TRBV28,NA,once,TRBJ1-3,TGTGCCAGCAGTCATTGGGGGCCCTCAGGGGCTGGAAACACCATATATTTT,CASSHWGPSGAGNTIYF
TRBV11-2,TRBD1,NA,TRBJ2-7,TGTGCCAGCAGCTTAACCTCATCGAGACAGGGAGTAGTGAACGAGCAGTACTTC,CASSLTSSRQGVVNEQYF
TRBV28,NA,NA,TRBJ1-4,TGTGCCAGCAGTTCCGGGACAACGGCCATTAATGAAAAACTGTTTTTT,CASSSGTTAINEKLFF
TRBV6-5,NA,NA,TRBJ2-1,TGTGCCAGCAGTCTAGGTAGCTCCTACAATGAGCAGTTCTTC,CASSLGSSYNEQFF
TRBV6-5,NA,NA,TRBJ1-5,TGTGCCAGCAGCAGGTGGAGGAGCAATCAGCCCCAGCATTTT,CASSRWRSNQPQHF
TRBV6-1,NA,NA,TRBJ1-4,TGTGCCAGCAGGCGCGCAACTAATGAAAAACTGTTTTTT,CASRRATNEKLFF
TRBV18,NA,NA,TRBJ2-3,TGTGCCAGCTCACCACCGATAACAGGGAGGGGAGATACGCAGTATTTT,CASSPPITGRGDTQYF
TRBV6-6,NA,NA,TRBJ2-7,TGTGCCAGCAGTCTGCAGGGGTGGTTCGACGAGCAGTACTTC,CASSLQGWFDEQYF
TRBV6-1,TRBD2,NA,TRBJ2-1,TGTGCCAGCAGTGAAGCAGGACTAGCGGCCTACAATGAGCAGTTCTTC,CASSEAGLAAYNEQFF
TRBV13,TRBD1,NA,TRBJ2-1,TGTGCCAGCAGCTTCCCGTTTATGGACAGGGGGAATGAGCAGTTCTTC,CASSFPFMDRGNEQFF
TRBV15,TRBD1,few,TRBJ1-5,TGTGCCACCAGCAGAGAACAGGGGGTGGGTCAGCCCCAGCATTTT,CATSREQGVGQPQHF
TRBV7-8,NA,NA,TRBJ2-7,TGTGCCAGCAGCTTAGGGAGGGACGGATCTTCCTACGAGCAGTACTTC,CASSLGRDGSSYEQYF
TRBV29-1,TRBD2,NA,TRBJ2-1,TGCAGCGTGGGACTAGCGGGGGGATACAATGAGCAGTTCTTC,CSVGLAGGYNEQFF
TRBV7-9,TRBD1,NA,TRBJ1-6,TGTGCCAGCAGCCCTCGGACAGGGGGCAGGAATTCACCCCTCCACTTT,CASSPRTGGRNSPLHF
TRBV4-1,NA,NA,TRBJ1-2,TGCGCCAGCAGCCCCCCTCGGGCAGGGTCGGGTGGCTACACCTTC,CASSPPRAGSGGYTF
TRBV18,TRBD1,NA,TRBJ1-1,TGTGCCAGCTCACCACCCTCAGGGGGCATAGGCACTGAAGCTTTCTTT,CASSPPSGGIGTEAFF
TRBV7-9,NA,NA,TRBJ1-3,TGTGCCAGCAGCTTAAAGGCGGATTCTGGAAACACCATATATTTT,CASSLKADSGNTIYF
TRBV7-9,TRBD1,NA,TRBJ2-3,TGTGCCAGCAGCCTTCGACAGGGACGAGTCACAGATACGCAGTATTTT,CASSLRQGRVTDTQYF